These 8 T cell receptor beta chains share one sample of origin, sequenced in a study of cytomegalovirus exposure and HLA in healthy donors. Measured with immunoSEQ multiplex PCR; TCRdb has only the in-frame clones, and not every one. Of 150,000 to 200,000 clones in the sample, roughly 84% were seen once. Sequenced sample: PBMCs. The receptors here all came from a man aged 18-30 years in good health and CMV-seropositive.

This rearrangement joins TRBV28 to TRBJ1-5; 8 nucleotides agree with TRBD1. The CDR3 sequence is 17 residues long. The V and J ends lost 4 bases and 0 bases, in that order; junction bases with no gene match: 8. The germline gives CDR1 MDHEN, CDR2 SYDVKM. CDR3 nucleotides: TGTGCCAGCAGTTCGGGACAGGTAGTCTATAGCAATCAGCCCCAGCATTTT. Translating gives CASSSGQVVYSNQPQHF.

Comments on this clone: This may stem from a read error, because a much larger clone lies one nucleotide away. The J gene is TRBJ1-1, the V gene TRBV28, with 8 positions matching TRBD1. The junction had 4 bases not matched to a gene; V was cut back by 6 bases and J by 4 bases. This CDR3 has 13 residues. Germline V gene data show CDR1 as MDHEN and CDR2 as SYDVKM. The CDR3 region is CASRPTGGTEAFF. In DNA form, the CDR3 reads TGTGCCAGCAGGCCTACAGGGGGCACTGAAGCTTTCTTT.

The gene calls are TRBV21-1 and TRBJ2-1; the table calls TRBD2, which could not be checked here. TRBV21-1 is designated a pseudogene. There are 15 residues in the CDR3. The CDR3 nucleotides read TGTGCCAGCAGCAAAGAGGGGGGGGCGGATAATGAGCAGTTCTTC. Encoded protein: CASSKEGGADNEQFF.

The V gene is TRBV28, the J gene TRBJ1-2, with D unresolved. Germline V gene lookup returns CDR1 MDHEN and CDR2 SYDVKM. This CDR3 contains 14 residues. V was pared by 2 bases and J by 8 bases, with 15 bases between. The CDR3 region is CASSLPGRRKGYTF. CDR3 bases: TGTGCCAGCAGTTTACCTGGACGGAGGAAAGGCTACACCTTC.

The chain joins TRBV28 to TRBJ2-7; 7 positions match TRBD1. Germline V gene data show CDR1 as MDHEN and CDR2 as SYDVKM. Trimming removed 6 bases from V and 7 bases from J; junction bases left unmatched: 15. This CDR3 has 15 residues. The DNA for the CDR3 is TGTGCCAGCAGATTAGTAGGGGGCAGGGTGGGGGAGCAGTACTTC. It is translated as CASRLVGGRVGEQYF.

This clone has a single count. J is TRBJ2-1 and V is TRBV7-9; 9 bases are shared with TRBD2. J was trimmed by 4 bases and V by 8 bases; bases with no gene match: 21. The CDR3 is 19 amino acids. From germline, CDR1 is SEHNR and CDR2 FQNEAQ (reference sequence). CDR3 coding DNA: TGTGCCAGCGCTACGGGGGATATACTAGCGGGCGCACGGTACAATGAGCAGTTCTTC. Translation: CASATGDILAGARYNEQFF.

CDR3: CASSLEGGGGETQYF. The CDR3 nucleotides read TGTGCCAGCAGCTTGGAGGGGGGGGGAGGAGAGACCCAGTACTTC. This chain links TRBV7-7 with TRBJ2-5, with D tentatively TRBD2 (7 bases). Germline-derived CDR1 and CDR2 are SSHAT and FNYEAQ (reference sequence). V was trimmed by 3 bases and J by 4 bases, leaving 15 bases between them. This CDR3 spans 15 amino acids.

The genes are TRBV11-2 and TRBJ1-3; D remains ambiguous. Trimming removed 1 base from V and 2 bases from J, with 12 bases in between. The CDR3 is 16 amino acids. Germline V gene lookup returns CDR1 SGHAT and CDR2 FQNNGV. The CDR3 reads CASSLVGGMAGNTIYF. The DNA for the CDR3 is TGTGCCAGCAGCTTAGTAGGAGGGATGGCTGGAAACACCATATATTTT.